This passage covers 20 T cell receptor beta chains from one sample sequenced in a study of T-cell memory formation after mild COVID-19. TCRdb re-called the 5' RACE reads through MiXCR, storing one row per CDR3 protein. This sample has hundreds of thousands of distinct CDR3 sequences, with roughly 18% found just once. The sequenced sample consisted of PBMCs or a T cell subset sorted from them (not recorded which). The receptors here all came from an adult woman who had mild COVID-19 (a few samples of this study predate the infection). Cell type and time point are not known.

This clonotype was detected once. V gene TRBV7-6 combines with J gene TRBJ2-3; 9 nucleotides line up with TRBD2. In germline, CDR1 is SGHVS, CDR2 FNYEAQ. The CDR3 length is 16 residues. After removal of 2 bases from V and 0 bases from J, the junction contained 3 bases not matched to a gene. The CDR3 sequence: CASSLSGGPSTDTQYF. In DNA, the CDR3 is TGTGCCAGCAGCTTAAGCGGGGGGCCCAGCACAGATACGCAGTATTTT.

The chain links TRBV30 to TRBJ1-1; 9 bases match TRBD1. J lost 0 bases, V lost 4 bases, and 3 bases had no gene match. The germline CDR1 and CDR2 sequences are GTSNPN and SVGIG (reference sequence). The CDR3 spans 14 residues. The CDR3 DNA reads TGTGCCTGGACCTACAGGGGGCTGAACACTGAAGCTTTCTTT. Protein product: CAWTYRGLNTEAFF.

This clonotype was counted a few times. This sequence joins TRBV20-1 and TRBJ2-1; D gene ambiguous. Germline CDR1 reads DFQATT; CDR2 reads SNEGSKA (reference sequence). Trimming took off 1 base at V and 8 bases at J, with 6 bases between the two ends. The CDR3 length is 11 residues. CDR3 sequence: CSARARDEQFF. The CDR3, as DNA: TGCAGTGCTAGAGCCCGGGATGAGCAGTTCTTC.

This clonotype was picked up many times. At one end, the junction sequence differs from germline, possibly due to a read error. The gene calls are TRBV5-1 and TRBJ2-3; perhaps TRBD2 as D (7 bases). The germline gives CDR1 SGHRS, CDR2 YFSETQ. The CDR3 loop spans 16 amino acids. The CDR3 DNA sequence: TGTGCCAGCAGCCTAGGGAGGGGGGCAAGCACAGATACGCAGTATTTT. Translated: CASSLGRGASTDTQYF. The whole variable domain, filled in from reference TRBV5-1 and TRBJ2-3, reads KAGVTQTPRYLIKTRGQQVTLSCSPISGHRSVSWYQQTPGQGLQFLFEYFSETQRNKGNFPGRFSGRQFSNSRSEMNVSTLELGDSALYLCASSLGRGASTDTQYFGPGTRLTVL.

The chain couples TRBV20-1 to TRBJ1-6; 9 bases agree with TRBD1. The CDR3 runs 14 residues. V shed 4 bases, J shed 7 bases, and the junction held 5 bases outside the gene matches. Germline CDR1 reads DFQATT; CDR2 reads SNEGSKA (reference sequence). The CDR3 protein is CSATSGQGNSPLHF. The CDR3 DNA reads TGCAGTGCTACGTCCGGACAGGGGAATTCACCCCTCCACTTT.

The CDR3 nucleotides read TGTGCCAGCAGTTTTTGGGGGACTGAAGCTTTCTTT. Translating gives CASSFWGTEAFF. The V and J genes are TRBV12-3 or TRBV12-4 and TRBJ1-1; a weak D match, TRBD1 (5 bases). This CDR3 has 12 amino acids. Trimming stripped 3 bases from V and 5 bases from J, with 7 bases between.

This clonotype turned up a few times. V is TRBV12-3 or TRBV12-4 and J is TRBJ2-1; 11 bases agree with TRBD2. This CDR3 spans 15 amino acids. V lost 6 bases to trimming and J lost 12 bases; unmatched junction nucleotides: 13. CDR3 sequence reads: CASSLNLAGGSLQFF. As DNA, the CDR3 is TGTGCCAGCAGCCTCAATCTAGCGGGAGGAAGTTTGCAGTTCTTC.

This clonotype was recorded a few times. The genes are TRBV6-5 and TRBJ2-3, with 8 bases matching TRBD1. Unmatched junction bases numbered 7, after V lost 6 bases and J lost 2 bases. The CDR3 runs to 15 residues. Germline V lookup: CDR1 MNHEY, CDR2 SVGAGI. The CDR3 here is CASRVAGGITDTQYF. The CDR3 nucleotides read TGTGCCAGCAGGGTCGCAGGGGGCATCACAGATACGCAGTATTTT.

The chain couples TRBV7-9 to TRBJ2-1, with 12 bases lining up with TRBD2. Germline V gives CDR1 SEHNR, CDR2 FQNEAQ (reference sequence). The CDR3 loop spans 19 amino acids. The V gene end was trimmed by 6 bases and the J gene end by 1 base; junction bases not matched to a gene: 13. The CDR3 loop reads CASSPLLAGGPQSYNEQFF. In DNA, the CDR3 is TGTGCCAGCAGTCCGCTGCTAGCGGGAGGGCCTCAATCCTACAATGAGCAGTTCTTC.

This clonotype appeared a few times. The V call is TRBV2, the J call TRBJ2-7; D is perhaps TRBD1 or TRBD2 (5 bases each). Looked up from germline, CDR1 is SNHLY and CDR2 is FYNNEI. The CDR3 covers 16 residues. Trimming pared 9 bases from V and 2 bases from J, leaving 23 bases between. CDR3 sequence reads: CASGESRSDTTYEQYF. The CDR3 region has the DNA TGTGCCAGTGGGGAGAGTCGATCGGACACAACCTACGAGCAGTACTTC.

This chain joins TRBV5-1 and TRBJ2-1, with D perhaps TRBD1 (6 bases). The CDR3 is 15 amino acids. Trimming removed 2 bases at V and 5 bases at J, with 14 bases between. Germline CDR1 SGHRS, CDR2 YFSETQ. The CDR3 sequence: CASSFGGHNNNEQFF. CDR3 bases: TGCGCCAGCAGCTTTGGGGGACATAACAACAATGAGCAGTTCTTC.

This clonotype was seen only a few times. The rearrangement uses TRBV10-3 and TRBJ2-7, with TRBD1 identical over 8 bases. The CDR3 consists of 16 residues. Germline V gives CDR1 ENHRY, CDR2 SYGVKD. Losses at the gene ends were 4 bases for V and 4 bases for J; bases not matched to a gene: 12. CDR3 sequence: CAISALRTGSIYEQYF. CDR3 coding DNA: TGTGCCATCAGTGCCTTAAGGACAGGGTCTATTTACGAGCAGTACTTC.

The chain has TRBV24-1 and TRBJ2-1, with 10 bases fitting TRBD1. J gave up 7 bases and V 4 bases, and 3 bases lay outside the gene matches. CDR3 length: 14 amino acids. CDR1 and CDR2 (germline): KGHDR, SFDVKD. The chain's CDR3 is CATSDPDRGNEQFF. CDR3 coding DNA: TGTGCCACCAGTGACCCGGACAGGGGGAATGAGCAGTTCTTC.

The DNA of the CDR3 is TGCAGTGCTAGAGATGCAGGCCAGGGCAAAGGTACGCAGTATTTT. This gives the protein CSARDAGQGKGTQYF. The chain recombines TRBV20-1 with TRBJ2-3; possible D gene TRBD1, 5 bases. CDR3 size: 15 residues. Trimming cost V 0 bases and J 8 bases, with 18 bases left between them. Germline V gene data show CDR1 as DFQATT and CDR2 as SNEGSKA (reference sequence).

This clonotype was observed a handful of times. This chain connects TRBV3-1 to TRBJ2-5; D is uncertain. Germline V gene sequence: CDR1 LGHDT, CDR2 YNNKEL (reference sequence). Trimming left V 4 bases short and J 2 bases short, with 11 bases between. The CDR3 extends over 14 amino acids. The CDR3: CASSPQVLQETQYF. CDR3 nucleotides: TGTGCCAGCAGCCCCCAGGTACTACAAGAGACCCAGTACTTC.

The chain combines TRBV2 with TRBJ1-1; 7 bases match TRBD1. Germline CDR1 and CDR2: SNHLY and FYNNEI. V shed 2 bases and J 5 bases; nucleotides not matched to a gene: 5. The CDR3 runs to 14 residues. The CDR3 region is CASSEKGGATEAFF. DNA for the CDR3: TGTGCCAGCAGTGAAAAAGGGGGCGCAACTGAAGCTTTCTTT.

The sample holds a few counts of this clonotype. The chain combines TRBV7-9 with TRBJ2-1; the D gene is possibly TRBD1 (5 bases). The CDR3 totals 12 residues. Germline lookup yields CDR1 SEHNR and CDR2 FQNEAQ (reference sequence). V shed 5 bases and J shed 7 bases, with 9 bases lying between them. The CDR3 DNA follows: TGTGCCAGCAGCCACGCAGGGAATGAGCAGTTCTTC. This gives the protein CASSHAGNEQFF.

CDR3 coding DNA: TGTGCCGTATCGAGACAGAACACTGAAGCTTTCTTT. Its translation is CAVSRQNTEAFF. The J gene is TRBJ1-1, the V gene TRBV24-1; D is ambiguous. Trimming cost V 12 bases and J 1 base, with 11 bases left between them. This CDR3 comprises 12 residues. Germline CDR1 reads KGHDR; CDR2 reads SFDVKD.

The chain uses TRBV19 and TRBJ1-1; D remains unclear. V shed 9 bases and J shed 4 bases, with 18 bases lying between them. The CDR3 is 14 residues long. Germline CDR1 is LNHDA and CDR2 is SQIVND (reference sequence). As DNA, the CDR3 is TGTGCCAGCAGCCAAATGGCTGGCGGCACTGAAGCTTTCTTT. As protein: CASSQMAGGTEAFF.

This clonotype has only a few counts. The rearrangement joins TRBV4-1 to TRBJ2-1; TRBD2 matches 8 bases. V shed 1 base and J 7 bases; nucleotides not matched to a gene: 12. The V gene's germline CDR1 is MGHRA and CDR2 YSYEKL. The CDR3 runs 17 residues. This CDR3 reads CASSQGRGGPIRNEQFF. The DNA for the CDR3 is TGCGCCAGCAGCCAAGGTCGCGGGGGGCCGATCCGTAATGAGCAGTTCTTC.